One T cell receptor (beta chain) is described in this entry. As yet, its antigen is unknown. These data originate in a study of cytomegalovirus exposure and HLA in healthy donors. Study findings and constraints: Equally common other TCR beta chains were less clonally expanded than HLA-associated ones, a later analysis found. Under in vitro conditions, a few CMV-associated chains were confirmed as specific for CMV antigens. With later analysis, a missense DCLRE1C variant became linked to TCR beta V- and J-gene trimming.

The germline V gene has CDR1 SGHAT and CDR2 FQNNGV. The V gene lost 5 bases and the J gene lost 5 bases, with 16 bases spanning the gap. The CDR3 runs 14 residues. The primer mix had 60 Vbeta and 13 Jbeta primers. TCRdb's copy holds only in-frame clones and misses some; the assay was immunoSEQ multiplex PCR. The sample lists about 150,000 clones, about two thirds occurring once. The sequence was obtained from a woman aged 18-29 years in good health and CMV-seronegative. The gene calls are TRBV11-2 and TRBJ2-7; tentatively, D is TRBD2 (5 bases). The sequencing input was PBMCs. CDR3: CASSPSSGFDEQYF. DNA for the CDR3: TGTGCCAGCAGCCCCTCCAGCGGTTTTGACGAGCAGTACTTC.